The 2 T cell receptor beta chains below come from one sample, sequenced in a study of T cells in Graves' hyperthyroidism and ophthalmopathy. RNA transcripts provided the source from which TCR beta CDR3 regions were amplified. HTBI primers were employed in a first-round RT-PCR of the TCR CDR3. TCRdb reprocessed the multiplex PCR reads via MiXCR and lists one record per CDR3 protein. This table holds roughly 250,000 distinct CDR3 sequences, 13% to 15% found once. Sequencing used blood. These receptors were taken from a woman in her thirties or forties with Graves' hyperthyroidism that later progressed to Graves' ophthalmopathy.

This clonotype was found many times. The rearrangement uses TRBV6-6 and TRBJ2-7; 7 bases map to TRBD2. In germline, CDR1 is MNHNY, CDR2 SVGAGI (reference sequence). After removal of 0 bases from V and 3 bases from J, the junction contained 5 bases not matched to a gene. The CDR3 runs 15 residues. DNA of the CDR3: TGTGCCAGCAGTTACTCGATCGGGAGGAACTACGAGCAGTACTTC. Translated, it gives CASSYSIGRNYEQYF.

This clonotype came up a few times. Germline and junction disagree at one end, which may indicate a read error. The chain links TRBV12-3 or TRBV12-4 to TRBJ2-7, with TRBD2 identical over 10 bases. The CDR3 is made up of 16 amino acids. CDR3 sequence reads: CASSPGLAKRSYKQYF. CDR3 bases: TGTGCCAGCAGTCCGGGACTAGCGAAAAGGTCCTACAAGCAGTACTTC.